The 25 T cell receptor beta chains presented below share a single source sample, sequenced in a study of blood T cells in healthy people across ages. PCR was performed a second time for 7 to 11 cycles using a sample-barcoded 5' primer and a J-beta primer mix. TCRdb ran MiXCR on the 5' RACE reads and lists one entry per CDR3 protein. The sample lists about a million distinct CDR3 sequences; around 46% were seen once. The sample comprised blood. These receptors all come from a man aged 25 to 40 in good health.

This clonotype was seen only once. The rearrangement joins TRBV15 to TRBJ1-2, with D maybe TRBD1 (6 bases). Germline CDR1 is LNHNV and CDR2 is YYDKDF (reference sequence). This CDR3 region has 15 residues. V lost 5 bases and J 0 bases, leaving 13 bases between the germline ends. For the CDR3, the DNA is TGTGCCACCAGCGGGATAGACAGGCCTAACTATGGCTACACCTTC. Encoded protein: CATSGIDRPNYGYTF.

This chain uses TRBV15 with TRBJ2-2, with unresolved D. V gave up 1 base and J gave up 8 bases, with 5 bases separating them. This CDR3 is 12 amino acids long. Germline CDR1 is LNHNV and CDR2 is YYDKDF (reference sequence). Written as DNA, the CDR3 is TGTGCCACCAGCAGAGGGCAAGGGGAGCTGTTTTTT. This gives the protein CATSRGQGELFF.

This clonotype was seen a few times. The chain joins TRBV7-2 to TRBJ1-2, with D maybe TRBD1 (6 bases). The ends were cut back, 5 bases at V and 8 bases at J, with 18 bases in the middle. The CDR3 extends over 14 amino acids. Germline CDR1 and CDR2: SGHTA and FQGNSA. DNA of the CDR3: TGTGCCAGCAGCCCACGAACAGGGAGTGAGGGCTACACCTTC. Amino acid sequence: CASSPRTGSEGYTF.

The gene calls are TRBV20-1 and TRBJ1-5; 8 nucleotides match TRBD1. V trimming: 5 bases; J trimming: 6 bases; junction bases outside the gene matches: 3. This CDR3 has 12 amino acids. In germline, CDR1 is DFQATT, CDR2 SNEGSKA (reference sequence). The CDR3 is CSALTGVQPQHF. The CDR3 bases are TGCAGTGCTCTGACAGGGGTTCAGCCCCAGCATTTT.

As to this clonotype: A read error may account for a junction end that differs from germline. The chain recombines TRBV7-3 with TRBJ2-1; possibly TRBD2 for D (5 bases). CDR1 is SGHTA and CDR2 is FQGTGA in the germline V gene. The CDR3 loop spans 16 amino acids. Written as DNA, the CDR3 is TGTGCCAGCAGGGATATTTCAGGAGGCAGTTACAATGAGCGGTTCTTC. This gives the protein CASRDISGGSYNERFF.

The genes are TRBV28 and TRBJ2-7; tentative D call: TRBD2 (6 bases). Trimming removed 8 bases from V and 4 bases from J, with 21 bases in between. CDR1 MDHEN and CDR2 SYDVKM come from the germline V gene. This CDR3 is 15 amino acids long. The CDR3 coding sequence is TGTGCCAGCGCTGGAGGACCGGGACTTTCTTACGAGCAGTACTTC. Translated, it gives CASAGGPGLSYEQYF.

The chain carries TRBV12-3 or TRBV12-4 and TRBJ2-3; 7 nucleotides align to TRBD2. Losses at the gene ends were 7 bases for V and 3 bases for J; bases not matched to a gene: 10. The CDR3 is made up of 15 amino acids. The CDR3 DNA reads TGTGCCAGCACCGTCCTAGCGCGGGGGACAGATACGCAGTATTTT. Encoded protein: CASTVLARGTDTQYF.

The chain uses TRBV12-5 and TRBJ2-3; D tentatively fits TRBD1 or TRBD2 (6 bases each). There are 16 residues in the CDR3. Germline V gives CDR1 LGHNT, CDR2 FRNRAP. Trimming cost V 7 bases and J 1 base, with 18 bases left between them. The CDR3 nucleotides are TGTGCTAGTGCCCTAGGGGGGTCCCTTGGCACAGATACGCAGTATTTT. Encoded protein: CASALGGSLGTDTQYF.

The chain couples TRBV11-2 to TRBJ2-1, with D possibly being TRBD1 or TRBD2 (7 bases each). Between the trimmed V and J ends, which lost 1 base and 7 bases, there was a span of 14 bases. This CDR3 is 15 amino acids long. The germline V gene encodes CDR1 SGHAT and CDR2 FQNNGV. Written as DNA, the CDR3 is TGTGCCAGCAGCTTAGGGGAGGGGGCGCGAAATGAGCAGTTCTTC. This encodes CASSLGEGARNEQFF.

This clonotype was counted between two and nine times. The chain recombines TRBV7-9 with TRBJ1-6; no clear D gene. This CDR3 comprises 14 residues. Trimming shortened V by 6 bases and J by 11 bases, and 17 bases separated the two germline ends. From germline, CDR1 is SEHNR and CDR2 FQNEAQ (reference sequence). CDR3 residues: CASRFPRSDAPLHF. CDR3 nucleotide sequence: TGTGCCAGCAGGTTCCCCCGGAGCGATGCACCCCTCCACTTT.

CDR3 amino acids: CASSSYRGLETQYF. The CDR3 DNA is TGTGCCAGCAGTTCGTACAGGGGACTGGAGACCCAGTACTTC. This sequence joins TRBV27 and TRBJ2-5, with D perhaps matching TRBD1 (7 bases). The CDR3 sequence is 14 residues long. CDR1 and CDR2 from the germline V gene are MNHEY and SMNVEV (reference sequence). V lost 4 bases to trimming and J lost 5 bases, with 14 bases between them.

Notes on this clonotype: A much larger clone lies one base from this, so it may be a read error. This chain joins TRBV4-3 and TRBJ2-5; D gene uncertain. The CDR3 sequence is 16 residues long. Germline CDR1 reads LGHNA; CDR2 reads YSLEER. Deletions cut 0 bases from V and 3 bases from J, with 14 bases between. The CDR3 reads CASSQDSGSPKETQYF. CDR3 nucleotide sequence: TGCGCCAGCAGCCAAGATTCGGGCAGTCCTAAAGAGACCCAGTACTTC.

This clonotype was seen only a few times. V and J are TRBV4-2 and TRBJ1-6; TRBD1 agrees at 7 bases. J gave up 6 bases and V 7 bases, and 6 bases lay outside the gene matches. This CDR3 contains 14 residues. CDR1 and CDR2 (germline): LGHNA, YNFKEQ. CDR3 in amino acids: CASTTDRPNSPLHF. CDR3 DNA sequence: TGTGCCAGCACAACGGACAGGCCTAATTCACCCCTCCACTTT.

The rearrangement links TRBV24-1 to TRBJ2-3; D ambiguous. The V gene's germline CDR1 is KGHDR and CDR2 SFDVKD. The ends were cut back, 4 bases at V and 3 bases at J, with 7 bases in the middle. This CDR3 is 13 amino acids long. CDR3 protein: CATSERVTDTQYF. For the CDR3, the DNA is TGTGCCACCAGTGAACGGGTGACAGATACGCAGTATTTT.

The rearrangement uses TRBV5-1 and TRBJ2-7, with D unresolved. V was pared by 0 bases and J by 2 bases, with 9 bases between. The CDR3 is made up of 14 amino acids. Per germline, CDR1 SGHRS and CDR2 YFSETQ. The CDR3 is CASSLEVAAYEQYF. CDR3 bases: TGCGCCAGCAGCTTGGAAGTAGCAGCCTACGAGCAGTACTTC.

The chain uses TRBV7-2 and TRBJ1-5, with 7 nucleotides matching TRBD1. There are 16 residues in the CDR3. V lost 0 bases and J lost 7; bases outside the gene matches: 9. The germline V gene encodes CDR1 SGHTA and CDR2 FQGNSA. The chain's CDR3 is CASSLAQGVRGQPQHF. CDR3 sequence (DNA): TGTGCCAGCAGCTTAGCCCAGGGGGTGAGAGGACAGCCCCAGCATTTT.

V is TRBV20-1 and J is TRBJ1-1, with 9 bases lining up with TRBD1. From germline, CDR1 is DFQATT and CDR2 SNEGSKA (reference sequence). Unmatched junction bases numbered 9, after V lost 7 bases and J lost 0 bases. The CDR3 has 15 residues. The CDR3 DNA sequence: TGCAGTGTTCCTTCGGGACAGGGAATGAACACTGAAGCTTTCTTT. Translated, it gives CSVPSGQGMNTEAFF.

This clonotype was counted between two and nine times. V is TRBV6-1 and J is TRBJ2-3; D tentatively reads TRBD1 or TRBD2 (5 bases each). The CDR3 has 14 residues. Deletions cut 5 bases from V and 4 bases from J, with 13 bases between. The germline CDR1 and CDR2 sequences are MNHNS and SASEGT. CDR3 in amino acids: CASSPPGTPDTQYF. CDR3 nucleotides: TGTGCCAGCAGTCCGCCCGGGACCCCAGATACGCAGTATTTT.

The rearrangement joins TRBV12-3 or TRBV12-4 to TRBJ2-3; TRBD1 or TRBD2 may be the D gene (5 bases each). Trimming left V 6 bases short and J 5 bases short, with 21 bases between. The CDR3 sequence is 16 residues long. The CDR3 spells CASSRGTASAGDTQYF. The CDR3 DNA sequence: TGTGCCAGCAGCCGAGGGACGGCGAGCGCGGGAGATACGCAGTATTTT.

This chain joins TRBV4-1 and TRBJ1-4; D is ambiguous. The V gene lost 5 bases and the J gene lost 6 bases, with 7 bases spanning the gap. CDR1 and CDR2 from the germline V gene are MGHRA and YSYEKL. The CDR3 is 12 amino acids. In DNA form, the CDR3 reads TGCGCCAGCAGCTCCCCGTATGAAAAACTGTTTTTT. This translates into CASSSPYEKLFF.

The genes are TRBV11-2 and TRBJ2-1, with 8 positions matching TRBD2. The CDR3 sequence is 16 residues long. Trimming removed 5 bases from V and 8 bases from J; junction bases left unmatched: 14. In germline, CDR1 is SGHAT, CDR2 FQNNGV. The CDR3: CASSTGPGGPGDEQFF. The CDR3 nucleotides are TGTGCCAGCAGCACAGGTCCGGGGGGGCCTGGAGATGAGCAGTTCTTC.

The genes are TRBV9 and TRBJ2-5; tentative D call: TRBD1 (6 bases). Germline-derived CDR1 and CDR2 are SGDLS and YYNGEE. The germline V and J ends were trimmed by 0 bases and 0 bases, with 15 bases remaining between them. The CDR3 sequence is 17 residues long. CDR3 protein: CASSVGLVTGYQETQYF. DNA for the CDR3: TGTGCCAGCAGCGTAGGCCTGGTCACAGGGTACCAAGAGACCCAGTACTTC.

CDR3 region: CAIMGKVGSGANVLTF. DNA of the CDR3: TGTGCCATCATGGGCAAGGTCGGCTCTGGGGCCAACGTCCTGACTTTC. This chain joins TRBV10-3 and TRBJ2-6; the D is unclear. V was cut by 7 bases and J by 0 bases, with 13 bases left in between. Looked up from germline, CDR1 is ENHRY and CDR2 is SYGVKD. CDR3 size: 16 residues.

The genes are TRBV29-1 and TRBJ2-3, with D unclear. V was clipped by 1 base and J by 0 bases, with 8 bases between them. Germline V gene lookup returns CDR1 SQVTM and CDR2 ANQGSEA. This CDR3 has 14 residues. CDR3 DNA sequence: TGCAGCGTTGAAGGCGGAGCTAGCACAGATACGCAGTATTTT. Protein product: CSVEGGASTDTQYF.

This clonotype has more than one count but fewer than ten. V usage is TRBV28 and J usage is TRBJ1-2; 7 nucleotides align to TRBD1. CDR1 and CDR2 from the germline V gene are MDHEN and SYDVKM. With 5 bases clipped from V and 7 bases from J, the junction kept 10 bases outside the gene matches. This CDR3 region has 14 residues. CDR3 in DNA: TGTGCCAGCAGTCCCGCCCCGACAGGGCCTGGCTACACCTTC. This sequence encodes CASSPAPTGPGYTF.